These 13 T cell receptor beta chains were all obtained from the same sample, sequenced in a study of cytomegalovirus exposure and HLA in healthy donors. Use of 60 Vbeta and 13 Jbeta primers characterized the PCR. Libraries were prepared by immunoSEQ multiplex PCR; TCRdb keeps only in-frame clonotypes and omits some of them. Here the sample spans approximately 150,000 clones, around 80% being singletons. Sequenced material: PBMCs. The receptors stem from a woman aged 30 to 39 in good health and CMV-seropositive.

V usage is TRBV6-1 and J usage is TRBJ2-7; 9 bases are shared with TRBD1. Per the germline V gene, CDR1 is MNHNS and CDR2 is SASEGT. This CDR3 is 14 amino acids long. The V segment lost 6 bases and the J segment 2 bases; nucleotides outside the gene matches: 5. DNA for the CDR3: TGTGCCAGCAGCGGGGACAGGGTCCCCTACGAGCAGTACTTC. This gives the protein CASSGDRVPYEQYF.

CDR3 nucleotide sequence: TGTGCCACCAGCAGGGAGACAGGGATGAACACTGAAGCTTTCTTT. This sequence encodes CATSRETGMNTEAFF. The chain links TRBV15 to TRBJ1-1; TRBD1 matches at 7 bases. The ends lost 3 bases at V and 0 bases at J; junction bases unmatched: 4. This CDR3 contains 15 residues. From germline, CDR1 is LNHNV and CDR2 YYDKDF (reference sequence).

This chain joins TRBV2 and TRBJ1-1; 8 nucleotides line up with TRBD1. In germline, CDR1 is SNHLY, CDR2 FYNNEI. The CDR3 has 14 amino acids. The trim removed 3 bases at V and 1 base at J, leaving 1 base unmatched. For the CDR3, the DNA is TGTGCCAGCAGTGACAGGGGGCGGAACACTGAAGCTTTCTTT. Translation gives CASSDRGRNTEAFF.

V usage is TRBV15 and J usage is TRBJ1-5, with 10 bases fitting TRBD1. There are 16 residues in the CDR3. CDR1 is LNHNV and CDR2 is YYDKDF in the germline V gene (reference sequence). V shed 0 bases and J 3 bases; nucleotides not matched to a gene: 2. CDR3 sequence reads: CATSREGQGINQPQHF. The DNA of the CDR3 is TGTGCCACCAGCAGAGAGGGACAGGGGATCAATCAGCCCCAGCATTTT.

The chain uses TRBV6-1 and TRBJ2-6, with D uncertain. CDR1 and CDR2 from the germline V gene are MNHNS and SASEGT. This CDR3 contains 16 residues. V lost 0 bases and J 0 bases, leaving 6 bases between the germline ends. The DNA of the CDR3 is TGTGCCAGCAGTGAAGCCTTACTCTCTGGGGCCAACGTCCTGACTTTC. Translating it yields CASSEALLSGANVLTF.

The chain joins TRBV30 to TRBJ2-3; TRBD1 is a possible D gene (6 bases). From germline, CDR1 is GTSNPN and CDR2 SVGIG (reference sequence). V was shortened by 4 bases and J by 0 bases, with 11 bases between the two germline ends. This CDR3 comprises 14 residues. CDR3 coding DNA: TGTGCCTGGAATGTAAGGGGGAGCACAGATACGCAGTATTTT. Encoded protein: CAWNVRGSTDTQYF.

This clone was detected only once. The rearrangement joins TRBV5-4 to TRBJ2-3, with 7 bases lining up with TRBD2. V gave up 2 bases and J gave up 3 bases; unmatched junction bases: 3. Germline assignment: CDR1 SGHNT and CDR2 YYREEE (reference sequence). CDR3 length equals 14 residues. CDR3: CASSFGLETDTQYF. The CDR3 DNA reads as TGTGCCAGCAGCTTCGGACTAGAAACAGATACGCAGTATTTT. Supplemented by reference TRBV5-4 and TRBJ2-3, the full variable domain reads ETGVTQSPTHLIKTRGQQVTLRCSSQSGHNTVSWYQQALGQGPQFIFQYYREEENGRGNFPPRFSGLQFPNYSSELNVNALELDDSALYLCASSFGLETDTQYFGPGTRLTVL.

The chain couples TRBV7-9 to TRBJ2-1; 8 nucleotides match TRBD2. Looked up from germline, CDR1 is SEHNR and CDR2 is FQNEAQ (reference sequence). J was trimmed by 4 bases and V by 2 bases; bases with no gene match: 7. The CDR3 is 16 residues long. In nucleotides, the CDR3 is TGTGCCAGCAGCTTATGGACTAGCTCCCCTTACAATGAGCAGTTCTTC. Residues: CASSLWTSSPYNEQFF.

The V gene is TRBV14, the J gene TRBJ1-2; perhaps TRBD1 as D (6 bases). V lost 0 bases to trimming and J lost 1 base, with 9 bases between them. The CDR3 runs 15 residues. Germline assignment: CDR1 SGHDN and CDR2 FVKESK. The CDR3 bases are TGTGCCAGCAGCCAAGATTGGACAGTTAACTATGGCTACACCTTC. Translating gives CASSQDWTVNYGYTF.

The chain uses TRBV19 and TRBJ2-1; TRBD2 aligns across 14 bases. Losses at the gene ends were 7 bases for V and 7 bases for J; bases not matched to a gene: 3. Germline V gene lookup returns CDR1 LNHDA and CDR2 SQIVND (reference sequence). The CDR3 consists of 14 residues. The CDR3 spells CASTGTSGGNEQFF. The CDR3 coding sequence is TGTGCCAGTACTGGGACTAGCGGGGGAAATGAGCAGTTCTTC.

The count of this clone is one. The V call is TRBV18, the J call TRBJ1-1; no reliable D call. V lost 2 bases and J 0 bases, leaving 16 bases between the germline ends. This CDR3 contains 17 residues. Germline V gives CDR1 KGHSH, CDR2 LQKENI. CDR3 DNA: TGTGCCAGCTCACCATCACTGCGGGGTTCGGTGAACACTGAAGCTTTCTTT. It translates to CASSPSLRGSVNTEAFF. The entire variable domain, with the rest obtained from reference TRBV18 and TRBJ1-1, is as follows: NAGVMQNPRHLVRRRGQEARLRCSPMKGHSHVYWYRQLPEEGLKFMVYLQKENIIDESGMPKERFSAEFPKEGPSILRIQQVVRGDSAAYFCASSPSLRGSVNTEAFFGQGTRLTVV.

V and J are TRBV29-1 and TRBJ1-4, with 12 bases identical to TRBD1. Germline trimming cut 3 bases from V and 9 bases from J; bases unmatched to any gene: 5. The CDR3 sequence is 14 residues long. CDR1 and CDR2 from the germline V gene are SQVTM and ANQGSEA. The CDR3: CSVDIGTGGQKLFF. The CDR3, as DNA: TGCAGCGTTGATATCGGGACAGGGGGCCAAAAACTGTTTTTT.

For the CDR3, the DNA is TGCGCCAGCAGCCTCCCGACAGGGGGTCTTCTCTACGAGCAGTACTTC. It yields the protein CASSLPTGGLLYEQYF. The gene calls are TRBV5-1 and TRBJ2-7; 9 nucleotides match TRBD1. V lost 4 bases to trimming and J lost 3 bases; unmatched junction nucleotides: 11. The CDR3 sequence is 16 residues long. Germline V gene lookup returns CDR1 SGHRS and CDR2 YFSETQ. Drawing the rest from reference TRBV5-1 and TRBJ2-7, the complete variable domain is KAGVTQTPRYLIKTRGQQVTLSCSPISGHRSVSWYQQTPGQGLQFLFEYFSETQRNKGNFPGRFSGRQFSNSRSEMNVSTLELGDSALYLCASSLPTGGLLYEQYFGPGTRLTVT.